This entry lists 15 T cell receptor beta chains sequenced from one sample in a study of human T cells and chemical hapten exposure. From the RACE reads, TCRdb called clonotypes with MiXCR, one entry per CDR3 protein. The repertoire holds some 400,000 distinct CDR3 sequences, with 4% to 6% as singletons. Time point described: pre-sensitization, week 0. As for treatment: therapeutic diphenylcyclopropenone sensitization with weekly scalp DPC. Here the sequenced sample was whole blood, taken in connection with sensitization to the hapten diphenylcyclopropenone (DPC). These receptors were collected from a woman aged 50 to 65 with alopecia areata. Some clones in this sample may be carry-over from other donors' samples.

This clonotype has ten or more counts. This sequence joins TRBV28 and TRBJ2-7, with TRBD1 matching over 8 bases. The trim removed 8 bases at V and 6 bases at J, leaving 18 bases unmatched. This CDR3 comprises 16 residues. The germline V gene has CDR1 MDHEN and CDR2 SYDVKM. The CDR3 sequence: CASRGPWTGIGPEQYF. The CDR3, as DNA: TGTGCCAGCCGCGGGCCTTGGACAGGGATTGGTCCCGAGCAGTACTTC.

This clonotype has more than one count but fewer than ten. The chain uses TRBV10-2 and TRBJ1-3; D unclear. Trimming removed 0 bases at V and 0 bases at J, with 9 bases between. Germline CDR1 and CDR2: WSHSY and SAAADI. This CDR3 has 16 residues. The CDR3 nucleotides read TGCGCCAGCAGTGAGTCCGGCACTCGCTCTGGAAACACCATATATTTT. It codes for CASSESGTRSGNTIYF.

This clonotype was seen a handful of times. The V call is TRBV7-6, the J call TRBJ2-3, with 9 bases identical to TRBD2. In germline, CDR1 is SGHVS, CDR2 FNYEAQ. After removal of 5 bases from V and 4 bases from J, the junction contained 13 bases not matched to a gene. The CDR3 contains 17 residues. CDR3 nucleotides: TGTGCCAGCAGCCTCCAAGCAGCGGGGGGCGGGGCAGATACGCAGTATTTT. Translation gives CASSLQAAGGGADTQYF.

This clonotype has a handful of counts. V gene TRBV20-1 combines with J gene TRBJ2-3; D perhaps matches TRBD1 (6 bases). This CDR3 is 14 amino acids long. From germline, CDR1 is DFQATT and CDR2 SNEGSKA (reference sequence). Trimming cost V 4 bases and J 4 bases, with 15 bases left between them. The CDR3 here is CSAKWDTAADTQYF. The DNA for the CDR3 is TGCAGTGCTAAATGGGACACCGCCGCAGATACGCAGTATTTT.

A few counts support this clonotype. As DNA, the CDR3 is TGTGCCAGCAGTTTAGGCACAGGGGTTAGCAATCAGCCCCAGCATTTT. It is translated as CASSLGTGVSNQPQHF. The chain is built from TRBV12-3 or TRBV12-4 and TRBJ1-5; 7 bases are a match to TRBD1. V dropped 1 base and J dropped 0; count of bases not matched to a gene: 3. There are 16 residues in the CDR3.

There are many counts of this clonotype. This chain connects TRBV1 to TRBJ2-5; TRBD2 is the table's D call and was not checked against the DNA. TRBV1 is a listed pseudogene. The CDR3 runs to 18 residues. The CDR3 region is CTSKFGASGGTYQETQYF. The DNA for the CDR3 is TGCACCAGCAAATTCGGAGCTAGCGGGGGGACATACCAAGAGACCCAGTACTTC.

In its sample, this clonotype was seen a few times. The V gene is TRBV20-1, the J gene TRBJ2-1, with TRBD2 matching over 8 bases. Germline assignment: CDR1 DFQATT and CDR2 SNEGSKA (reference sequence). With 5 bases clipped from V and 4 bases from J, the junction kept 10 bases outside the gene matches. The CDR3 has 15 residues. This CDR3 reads CSADRIAGRYNEQFF. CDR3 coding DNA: TGCAGTGCTGATCGCATAGCGGGGCGTTACAATGAGCAGTTCTTC.

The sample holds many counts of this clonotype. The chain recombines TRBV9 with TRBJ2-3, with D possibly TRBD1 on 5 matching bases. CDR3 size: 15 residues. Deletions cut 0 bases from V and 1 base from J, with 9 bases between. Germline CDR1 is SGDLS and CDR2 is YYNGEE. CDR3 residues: CASSVGLGGTDTQYF. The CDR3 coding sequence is TGTGCCAGCAGCGTAGGTTTAGGGGGCACAGATACGCAGTATTTT. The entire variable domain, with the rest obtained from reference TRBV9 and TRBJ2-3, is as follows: DSGVTQTPKHLITATGQRVTLRCSPRSGDLSVYWYQQSLDQGLQFLIQYYNGEERAKGNILERFSAQQFPDLHSELNLSSLELGDSALYFCASSVGLGGTDTQYFGPGTRLTVL.

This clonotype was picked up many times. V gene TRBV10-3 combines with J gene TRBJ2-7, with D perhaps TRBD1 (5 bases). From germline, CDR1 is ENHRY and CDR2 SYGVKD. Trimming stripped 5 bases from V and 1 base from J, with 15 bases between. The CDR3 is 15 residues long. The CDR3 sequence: CAISPTVGGSYEQYF. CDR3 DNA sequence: TGTGCCATCAGTCCGACAGTTGGCGGTTCCTACGAGCAGTACTTC.

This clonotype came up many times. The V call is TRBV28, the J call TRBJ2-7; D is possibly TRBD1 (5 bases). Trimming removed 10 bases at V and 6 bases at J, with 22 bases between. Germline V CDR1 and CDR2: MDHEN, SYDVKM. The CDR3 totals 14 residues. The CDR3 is CAIRGAGRGSEQYF. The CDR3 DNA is TGTGCCATCCGTGGTGCTGGTAGGGGTAGCGAGCAGTACTTC.

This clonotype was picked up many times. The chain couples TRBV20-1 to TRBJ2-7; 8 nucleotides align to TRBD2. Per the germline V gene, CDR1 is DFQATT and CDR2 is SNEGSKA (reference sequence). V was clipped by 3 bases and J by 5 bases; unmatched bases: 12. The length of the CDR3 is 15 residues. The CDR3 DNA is TGCAGTGCTAGCGGACAGATAGCGGGAAAGAACGAGCAGTACTTC. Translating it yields CSASGQIAGKNEQYF.

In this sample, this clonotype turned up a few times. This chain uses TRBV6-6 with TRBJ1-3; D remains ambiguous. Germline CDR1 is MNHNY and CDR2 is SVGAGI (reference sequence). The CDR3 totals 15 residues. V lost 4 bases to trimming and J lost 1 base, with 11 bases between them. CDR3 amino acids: CASSSAPESGNTIYF. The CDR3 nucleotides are TGTGCCAGCAGTTCGGCCCCAGAATCTGGAAACACCATATATTTT.

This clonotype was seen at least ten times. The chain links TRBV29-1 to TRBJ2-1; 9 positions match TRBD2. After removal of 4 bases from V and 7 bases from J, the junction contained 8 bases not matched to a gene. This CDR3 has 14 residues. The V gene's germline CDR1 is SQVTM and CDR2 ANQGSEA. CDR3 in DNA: TGCAGCGTTGGCAAGGCGGGGGGGCCGAATGAGCAGTTCTTC. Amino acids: CSVGKAGGPNEQFF.

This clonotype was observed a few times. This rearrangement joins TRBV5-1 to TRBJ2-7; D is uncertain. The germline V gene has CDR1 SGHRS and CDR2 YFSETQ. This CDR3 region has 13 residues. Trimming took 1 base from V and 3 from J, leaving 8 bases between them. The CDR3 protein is CASSLLGFYEQYF. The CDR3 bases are TGCGCCAGCAGCTTGCTAGGGTTCTACGAGCAGTACTTC.

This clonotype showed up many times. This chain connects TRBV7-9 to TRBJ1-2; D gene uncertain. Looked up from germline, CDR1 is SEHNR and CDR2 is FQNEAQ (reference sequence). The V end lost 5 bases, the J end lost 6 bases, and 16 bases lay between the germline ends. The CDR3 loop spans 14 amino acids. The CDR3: CASSPAGGPHGYTF. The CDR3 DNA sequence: TGTGCCAGCAGCCCCGCTGGAGGCCCTCATGGCTACACCTTC.